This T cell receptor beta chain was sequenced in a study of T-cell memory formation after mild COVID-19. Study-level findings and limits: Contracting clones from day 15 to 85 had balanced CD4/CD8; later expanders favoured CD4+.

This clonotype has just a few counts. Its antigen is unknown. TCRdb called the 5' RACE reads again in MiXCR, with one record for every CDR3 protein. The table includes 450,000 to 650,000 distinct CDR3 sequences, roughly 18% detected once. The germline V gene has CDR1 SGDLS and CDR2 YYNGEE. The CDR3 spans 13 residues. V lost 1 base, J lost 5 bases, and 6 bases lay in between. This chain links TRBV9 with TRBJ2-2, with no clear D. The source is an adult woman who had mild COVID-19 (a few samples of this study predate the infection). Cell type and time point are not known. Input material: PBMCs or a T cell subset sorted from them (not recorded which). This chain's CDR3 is CASSVFETGELFF. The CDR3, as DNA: TGTGCCAGCAGCGTATTCGAGACCGGGGAGCTGTTTTTT.